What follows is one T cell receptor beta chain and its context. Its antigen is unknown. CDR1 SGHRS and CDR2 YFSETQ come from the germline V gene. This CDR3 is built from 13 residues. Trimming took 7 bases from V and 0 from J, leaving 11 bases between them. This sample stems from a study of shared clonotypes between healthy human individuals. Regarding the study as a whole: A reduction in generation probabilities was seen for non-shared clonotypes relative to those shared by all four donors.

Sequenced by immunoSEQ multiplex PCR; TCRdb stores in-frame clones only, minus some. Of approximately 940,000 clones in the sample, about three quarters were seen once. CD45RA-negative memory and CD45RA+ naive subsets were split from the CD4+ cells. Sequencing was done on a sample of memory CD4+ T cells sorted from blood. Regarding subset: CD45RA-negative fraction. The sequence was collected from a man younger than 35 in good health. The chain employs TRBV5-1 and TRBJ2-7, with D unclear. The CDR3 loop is CASGEPSSYEQYF. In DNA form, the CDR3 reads TGCGCCAGCGGCGAACCTAGCTCCTACGAGCAGTACTTC.